A selection of T cell receptor beta chains follows, all from one sample in a study of T cell changes during pregnancy in multiple sclerosis. Profiled with immunoSEQ multiplex PCR; TCRdb holds only in-frame clones, not every one. The repertoire holds tens of thousands of clones, with 90% to 95% as singletons. The specimen was CD4+ T cells from peripheral blood mononuclear cells, collected in the third trimester of pregnancy. The source of these receptors is a female donor with multiple sclerosis, enrolled in a pregnancy study. Both conserved end residues are part of each CDR3. Fields, in order: D gene, V gene, J gene, clone size, CDR3 DNA, CDR3 protein. D genes are given only for firm matches. Clone size, where shown, is once, few, many, or a class for clones that have expanded.

TRBD2,TRBV28,TRBJ2-3,.,TGTGCCAGCAGTTTCGGGACTAGCGCAGATACGCAGTATTTT,CASSFGTSADTQYF
TRBD2,TRBV5-3,TRBJ2-2,.,TGTGCCACCCGGGGGGTCAACGACACCGGGGAGCTGTTTTTT,CATRGVNDTGELFF
.,TRBV6-5,TRBJ2-7,.,TGTGCCAGCAGTTACCTAGGGGGAACCTACGAGCAGTACTTC,CASSYLGGTYEQYF
.,TRBV6-5,TRBJ1-3,.,TGTGCCAGCAGTTACCTCGGGGAAGGAGTCGGAAACACCATATATTTT,CASSYLGEGVGNTIYF
TRBD1,TRBV19,TRBJ1-4,.,TGTGCCAGTAGTACCCAAACAGGGGTTGAAAAACTGTTTTTT,CASSTQTGVEKLFF
.,TRBV11-3,TRBJ2-6,.,TGTGCCAGCAGCTTATATTTGTCCGGGGCCAACGTCCTGACTTTC,CASSLYLSGANVLTF
.,TRBV18,TRBJ1-3,.,TGTGCCAGCTCACCACCGAACAGGGCTGGAAACACCATATATTTT,CASSPPNRAGNTIYF
TRBD1,TRBV27,TRBJ1-6,.,TGTGCCAGCAGTTTAAGGGGGACAGATAATTCACCCCTCCACTTT,CASSLRGTDNSPLHF
TRBD1,TRBV7-2,TRBJ2-2,.,TGTGCCAGCAGCTTAGCGTTGGGGACAGCCACCGGGGAGCTGTTTTTT,CASSLALGTATGELFF
TRBD2,TRBV7-2,TRBJ2-7,.,TGTGCCAGCAGCTTCCCCGGGACTAGCGACTACGAGCAGTACTTC,CASSFPGTSDYEQYF
.,TRBV28,TRBJ1-4,.,TGTGCCAGCAGTTCCTCGGGGGGAGGCGTTGGAGAAAAACTGTTTTTT,CASSSSGGGVGEKLFF
TRBD1,TRBV7-6,TRBJ2-7,.,TGTGCCAGCAGCTTAGATAGGGGGCGCCACGAGCAGTACTTC,CASSLDRGRHEQYF
.,TRBV7-9,TRBJ1-3,.,TGTGCCAGCAGCATTACGAGCTCTGGAAACACCATATATTTT,CASSITSSGNTIYF
TRBD2,TRBV5-4,TRBJ2-2,.,TGTGCCAGCAGCTTGGCTGCTAGCGGGGGAACCGGGGAGCTGTTTTTT,CASSLAASGGTGELFF
.,TRBV6-1,TRBJ2-2,.,TGTGCCACCAGGAGAGAAACGAACACCGGGGAGCTGTTTTTT,CATRRETNTGELFF
TRBD2,TRBV30,TRBJ2-1,once,TGTGCCTGGAGTAGGCTAGCGGGCAACAATGAGCAGTTCTTC,CAWSRLAGNNEQFF
.,TRBV4-1,TRBJ1-5,.,TGCGCCAGCAGCCAAGGAGGCCAGGGCGGTCAGCCCCAGCATTTT,CASSQGGQGGQPQHF
TRBD1,TRBV30,TRBJ1-1,.,TGTGCCTGGAGTGGAGGGACAGGGAACACTGAAGCTTTCTTT,CAWSGGTGNTEAFF
.,TRBV4-1,TRBJ2-2,.,TGCGCCAGCAGCTTAGGACTGGCCTCTGACACCGGGGAGCTGTTTTTT,CASSLGLASDTGELFF
.,TRBV7-2,TRBJ2-2,few,TGTGCCAGCAGTTATAACAGGGCCGGGGAGCTGTTTTTT,CASSYNRAGELFF
TRBD1,TRBV6-5,TRBJ1-1,.,TGTGCCAGCAGTCGTGGGGACAGGGTGAACACTGAAGCTTTCTTT,CASSRGDRVNTEAFF
TRBD1,TRBV5-1,TRBJ2-7,.,TGCGCCAGCAGCTTGAGGGACAGCCCAGACGAGCAGTACTTC,CASSLRDSPDEQYF
.,TRBV7-3,TRBJ1-1,.,TGTGCCAGTCAGCTTCACAGGAACACTGAAGCTTTCTTT,CASQLHRNTEAFF
.,TRBV11-2,TRBJ1-2,.,TGTGCCAGCAGCGACAGTAGTCAGGCCTATGGCTACACCTTC,CASSDSSQAYGYTF
.,TRBV21-1,TRBJ1-6,.,TGTGCCAGCAGCCCAGCGACGAGCTCCTATAATTCACCCCTCCACTTT,CASSPATSSYNSPLHF
TRBD2,TRBV28,TRBJ2-5,.,TGTGCCAGCGTCACTAGCGGGAGAGCTTTAGAAGTAGAGACCCAGTACTTC,CASVTSGRALEVETQYF
TRBD1,TRBV5-1,TRBJ2-1,.,TGCGCCAGCAGCTGGTTGGGGACAGGGATTAATGAGCAGTTCTTC,CASSWLGTGINEQFF
.,TRBV10-1,TRBJ2-2,.,TGCGCCAGCAGTGGGGACTCCGCGAACACCGGGGAGCTGTTTTTT,CASSGDSANTGELFF
TRBD2,TRBV5-4,TRBJ2-1,.,TGTGCCAGCAGCTTTGATAGCGGGAGGGCACAGTTCTTC,CASSFDSGRAQFF
.,TRBV30,TRBJ2-1,.,TGTGCCTGGAAACGCGGCCCTGTCCGCGATGAGCAGTTCTTC,CAWKRGPVRDEQFF
TRBD2,TRBV19,TRBJ2-1,.,TGTGCCAGTAGTAGATTTGGGACTAGCGGGAGCTCCTACAATGAGCAGTTCTTC,CASSRFGTSGSSYNEQFF
.,TRBV5-4,TRBJ2-7,.,TGTGCCAGCAGCACAGGGTTTGGGTACGAGCAGTACTTC,CASSTGFGYEQYF
TRBD1,TRBV7-3,TRBJ1-1,once,TGTGCCAGCAGCTCCTCGACAGGGGAAGCTTTCTTT,CASSSSTGEAFF
.,TRBV11-1,TRBJ2-7,.,TGTGCCAGCAGCTTACGGGACTTCGGCACCTACGAGCAGTACTTC,CASSLRDFGTYEQYF
.,TRBV28,TRBJ1-5,.,TGTGCCAGCAGGGGGGGGATTGAAGGCAATCAGCCCCAGCATTTT,CASRGGIEGNQPQHF
TRBD1,TRBV10-3,TRBJ2-1,once,TGTGCCATCAGTGAGTCTGAGGGGACAGGGGGGGACAATGAGCAGTTCTTC,CAISESEGTGGDNEQFF
.,TRBV19,TRBJ1-6,.,TGTGCCAGTAGTTTCTTAGAGGGAGGCTCACCCCTCCACTTT,CASSFLEGGSPLHF
.,TRBV7-3,TRBJ1-2,.,TGTGCCAGCAGCTTAACCGGAGGGGCCTCACTCGGCTACACCTTC,CASSLTGGASLGYTF
TRBD1,TRBV15,TRBJ2-1,.,TGTGCCACCAGCAGACCCTCGACAGGGAATAATGAGCAGTTCTTC,CATSRPSTGNNEQFF
.,TRBV7-3,TRBJ2-2,.,TGTGCCAGCAGCTTTTCTAACACCGGGGAGCTGTTTTTT,CASSFSNTGELFF
.,TRBV10-3,TRBJ2-3,.,TGTGCCATCACTAGGCGGGGGCCCACAGATACGCAGTATTTT,CAITRRGPTDTQYF
.,TRBV14,TRBJ2-1,.,TGTGCCAGCAGCAAGCTTACAGGGTACAATGAGCAGTTCTTC,CASSKLTGYNEQFF
.,TRBV6-6,TRBJ2-2,.,TGTGCCTCGGGGAACACCGGGGAGCTGTTTTTT,CASGNTGELFF
.,TRBV11-3,TRBJ1-3,.,TGTGCCAGCAGCTCTAACCCTGGAAACACCATATATTTT,CASSSNPGNTIYF
TRBD2,TRBV29-1,TRBJ2-5,once,TGCAGCGCCCCCGGAGCGGGGGGAGCTCTAGAGACCCAGTACTTC,CSAPGAGGALETQYF
TRBD2,TRBV11-2,TRBJ2-5,once,TGTGCCAGCACCGGGACTAGCGGGAGAATATGGGAGACCCAGTACTTC,CASTGTSGRIWETQYF